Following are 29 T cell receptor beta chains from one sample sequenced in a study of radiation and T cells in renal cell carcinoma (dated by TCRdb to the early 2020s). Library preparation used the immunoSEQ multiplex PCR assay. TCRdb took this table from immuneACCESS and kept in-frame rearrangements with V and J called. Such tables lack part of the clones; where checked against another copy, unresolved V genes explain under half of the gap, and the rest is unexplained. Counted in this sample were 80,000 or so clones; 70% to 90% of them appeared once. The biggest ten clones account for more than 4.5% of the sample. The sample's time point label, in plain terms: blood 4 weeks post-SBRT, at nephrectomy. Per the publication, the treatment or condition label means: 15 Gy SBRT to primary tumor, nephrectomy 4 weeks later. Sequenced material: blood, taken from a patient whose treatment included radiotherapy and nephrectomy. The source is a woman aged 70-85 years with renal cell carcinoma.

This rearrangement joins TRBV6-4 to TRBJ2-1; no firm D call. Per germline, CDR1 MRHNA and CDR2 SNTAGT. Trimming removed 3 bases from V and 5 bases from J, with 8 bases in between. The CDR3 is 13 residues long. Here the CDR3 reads CASSESQNNEQFF. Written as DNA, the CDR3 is TGTGCCAGCAGTGAAAGTCAAAACAATGAGCAGTTCTTC.

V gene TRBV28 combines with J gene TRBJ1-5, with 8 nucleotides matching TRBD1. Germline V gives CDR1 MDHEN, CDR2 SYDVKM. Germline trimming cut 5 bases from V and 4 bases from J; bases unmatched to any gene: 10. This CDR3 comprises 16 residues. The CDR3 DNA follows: TGTGCCAGCAGTCTAAGAACGGGACAGGAGAATCAGCCCCAGCATTTT. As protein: CASSLRTGQENQPQHF.

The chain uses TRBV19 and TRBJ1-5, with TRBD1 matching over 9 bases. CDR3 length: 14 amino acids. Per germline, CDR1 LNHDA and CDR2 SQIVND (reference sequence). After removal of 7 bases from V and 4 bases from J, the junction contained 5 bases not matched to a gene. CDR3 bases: TGTGCCAGTATTGGGACAGGGAGGAATCAGCCCCAGCATTTT. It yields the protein CASIGTGRNQPQHF. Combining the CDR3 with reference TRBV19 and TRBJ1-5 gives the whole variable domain DGGITQSPKYLFRKEGQNVTLSCEQNLNHDAMYWYRQDPGQGLRLIYYSQIVNDFQKGDIAEGYSVSREKKESFPLTVTSAQKNPTAFYLCASIGTGRNQPQHFGDGTRLSIL.

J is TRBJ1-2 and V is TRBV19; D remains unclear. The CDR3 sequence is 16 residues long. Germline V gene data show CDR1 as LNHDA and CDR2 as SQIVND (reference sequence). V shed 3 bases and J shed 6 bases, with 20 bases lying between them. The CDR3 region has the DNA TGTGCCAGTAGTATTATATATAAGATTTTCGCGGATGGCTACACCTTC. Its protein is CASSIIYKIFADGYTF. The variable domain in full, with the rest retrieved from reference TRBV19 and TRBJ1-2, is DGGITQSPKYLFRKEGQNVTLSCEQNLNHDAMYWYRQDPGQGLRLIYYSQIVNDFQKGDIAEGYSVSREKKESFPLTVTSAQKNPTAFYLCASSIIYKIFADGYTFGSGTRLTVV.

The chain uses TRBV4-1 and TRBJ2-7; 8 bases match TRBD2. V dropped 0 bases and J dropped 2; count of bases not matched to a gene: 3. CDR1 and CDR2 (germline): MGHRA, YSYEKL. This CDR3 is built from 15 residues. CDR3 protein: CASSQELAVTYEQYF. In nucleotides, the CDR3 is TGCGCCAGCAGCCAAGAACTAGCGGTGACCTACGAGCAGTACTTC.

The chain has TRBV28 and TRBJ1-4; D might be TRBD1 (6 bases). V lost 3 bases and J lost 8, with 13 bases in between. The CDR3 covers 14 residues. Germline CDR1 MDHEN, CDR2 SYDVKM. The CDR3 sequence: CASSLYTGREKLFF. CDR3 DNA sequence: TGTGCCAGCAGTTTGTACACAGGGAGGGAAAAACTGTTTTTT. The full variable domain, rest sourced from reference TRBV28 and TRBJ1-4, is DVKVTQSSRYLVKRTGEKVFLECVQDMDHENMFWYRQDPGLGLRLIYFSYDVKMKEKGDIPEGYSVSREKKERFSLILESASTNQTSMYLCASSLYTGREKLFFGSGTQLSVL.

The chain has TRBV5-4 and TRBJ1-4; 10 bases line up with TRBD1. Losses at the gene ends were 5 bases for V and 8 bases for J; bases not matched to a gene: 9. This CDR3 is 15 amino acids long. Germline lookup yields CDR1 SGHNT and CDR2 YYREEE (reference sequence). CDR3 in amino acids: CASRPGTGVREKLFF. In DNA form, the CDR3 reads TGTGCCAGCAGACCGGGGACAGGGGTACGGGAAAAACTGTTTTTT.

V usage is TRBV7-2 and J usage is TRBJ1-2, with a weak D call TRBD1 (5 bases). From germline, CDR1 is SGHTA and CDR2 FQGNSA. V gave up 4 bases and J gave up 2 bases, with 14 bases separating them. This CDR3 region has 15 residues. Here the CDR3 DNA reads TGTGCCAGCAGCTCGGACCCCGGGACGAACTATGGCTACACCTTC. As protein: CASSSDPGTNYGYTF.

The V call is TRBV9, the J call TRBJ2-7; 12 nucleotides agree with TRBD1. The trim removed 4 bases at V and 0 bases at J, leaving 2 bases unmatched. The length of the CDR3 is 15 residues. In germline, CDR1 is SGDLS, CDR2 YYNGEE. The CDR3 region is CASSLGQGASYEQYF. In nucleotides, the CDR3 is TGTGCCAGCAGCTTGGGACAGGGGGCCTCCTACGAGCAGTACTTC. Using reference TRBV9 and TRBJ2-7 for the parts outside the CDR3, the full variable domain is DSGVTQTPKHLITATGQRVTLRCSPRSGDLSVYWYQQSLDQGLQFLIQYYNGEERAKGNILERFSAQQFPDLHSELNLSSLELGDSALYFCASSLGQGASYEQYFGPGTRLTVT.

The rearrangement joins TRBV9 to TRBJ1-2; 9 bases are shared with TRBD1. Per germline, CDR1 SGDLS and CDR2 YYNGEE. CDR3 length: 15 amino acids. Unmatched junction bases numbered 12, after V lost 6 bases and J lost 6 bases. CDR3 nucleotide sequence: TGTGCCAGCACCATGGGACAGGGTCGGCAAGATGGCTACACCTTC. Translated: CASTMGQGRQDGYTF.

CDR3: CASGGQLIYGYTF. The CDR3 DNA follows: TGTGCCAGCGGGGGACAGCTGATCTATGGCTACACCTTC. This rearrangement joins TRBV2 to TRBJ1-2; 7 positions agree with TRBD1. Trimming removed 8 bases from V and 4 bases from J; junction bases left unmatched: 7. The CDR3 covers 13 residues. Germline V gives CDR1 SNHLY, CDR2 FYNNEI.

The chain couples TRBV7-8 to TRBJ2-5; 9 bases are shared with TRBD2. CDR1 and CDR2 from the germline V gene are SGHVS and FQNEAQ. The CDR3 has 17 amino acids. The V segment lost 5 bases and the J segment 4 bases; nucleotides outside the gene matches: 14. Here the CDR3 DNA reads TGTGCCAGCAGCCAGCTGGCTAGCGGGGCTTCGGGAGAGACCCAGTACTTC. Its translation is CASSQLASGASGETQYF.

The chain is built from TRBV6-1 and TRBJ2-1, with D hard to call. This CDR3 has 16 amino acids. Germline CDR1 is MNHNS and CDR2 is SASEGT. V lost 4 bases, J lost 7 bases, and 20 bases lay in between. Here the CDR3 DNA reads TGTGCCAGCAGTGCCCGGAGTCTAGGGTTAACGAATGAGCAGTTCTTC. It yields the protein CASSARSLGLTNEQFF.

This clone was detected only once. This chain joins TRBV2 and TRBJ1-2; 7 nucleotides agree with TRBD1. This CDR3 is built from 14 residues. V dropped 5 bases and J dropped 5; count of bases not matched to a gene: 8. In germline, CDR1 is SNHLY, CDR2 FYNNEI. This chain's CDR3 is CASSLRDSGYGYTF. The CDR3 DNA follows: TGTGCCAGCAGTCTAAGGGACAGTGGTTATGGCTACACCTTC.

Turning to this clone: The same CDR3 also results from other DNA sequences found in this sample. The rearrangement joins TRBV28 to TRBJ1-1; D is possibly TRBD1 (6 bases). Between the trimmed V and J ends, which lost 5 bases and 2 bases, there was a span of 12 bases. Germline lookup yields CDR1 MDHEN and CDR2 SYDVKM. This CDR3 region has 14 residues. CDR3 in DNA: TGTGCCAGCAGTCCCCCGGGACAAAACACTGAAGCTTTCTTT. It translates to CASSPPGQNTEAFF.

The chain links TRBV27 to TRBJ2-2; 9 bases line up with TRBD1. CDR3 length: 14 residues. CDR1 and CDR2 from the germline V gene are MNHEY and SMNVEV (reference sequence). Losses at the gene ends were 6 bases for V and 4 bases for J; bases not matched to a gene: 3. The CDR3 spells CASRRQGGTGELFF. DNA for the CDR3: TGTGCCAGCAGGAGACAGGGGGGCACCGGGGAGCTGTTTTTT.

CDR3 bases: TGTGCCAGCAGGCCCCGTGGGGGGGTGAAAGCTTTCTTT. The encoded protein is CASRPRGGVKAFF. The chain links TRBV7-2 to TRBJ1-1, with a weak D call TRBD1 (5 bases). Germline V CDR1 and CDR2: SGHTA, FQGNSA. The length of the CDR3 is 13 residues. V gave up 6 bases and J gave up 9 bases, with 17 bases separating them.

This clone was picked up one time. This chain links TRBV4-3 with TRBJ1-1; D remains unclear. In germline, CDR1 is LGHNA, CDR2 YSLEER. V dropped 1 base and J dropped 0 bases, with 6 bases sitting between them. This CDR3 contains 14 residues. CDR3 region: CASSQGGMNTEAFF. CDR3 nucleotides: TGCGCCAGCAGCCAAGGAGGGATGAACACTGAAGCTTTCTTT.

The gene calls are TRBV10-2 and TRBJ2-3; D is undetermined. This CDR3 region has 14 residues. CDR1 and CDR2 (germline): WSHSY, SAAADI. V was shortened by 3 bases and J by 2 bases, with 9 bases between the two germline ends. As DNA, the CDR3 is TGCGCCAGCAGTGATAACACACTCACAGATACGCAGTATTTT. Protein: CASSDNTLTDTQYF.

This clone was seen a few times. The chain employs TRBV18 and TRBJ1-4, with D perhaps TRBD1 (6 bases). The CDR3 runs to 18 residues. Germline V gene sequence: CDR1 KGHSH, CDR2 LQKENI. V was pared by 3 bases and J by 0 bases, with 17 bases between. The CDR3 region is CASSPLVQGIATNEKLFF. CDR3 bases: TGTGCCAGCTCACCGCTCGTACAGGGAATTGCAACTAATGAAAAACTGTTTTTT. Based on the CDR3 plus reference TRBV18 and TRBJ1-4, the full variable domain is NAGVMQNPRHLVRRRGQEARLRCSPMKGHSHVYWYRQLPEEGLKFMVYLQKENIIDESGMPKERFSAEFPKEGPSILRIQQVVRGDSAAYFCASSPLVQGIATNEKLFFGSGTQLSVL.

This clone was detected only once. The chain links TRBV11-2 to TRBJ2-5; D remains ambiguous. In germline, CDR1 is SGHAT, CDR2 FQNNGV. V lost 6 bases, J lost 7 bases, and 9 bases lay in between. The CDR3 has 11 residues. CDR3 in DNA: TGTGCCAGCAGAAACGTTGCGACCCAGTACTTC. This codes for CASRNVATQYF. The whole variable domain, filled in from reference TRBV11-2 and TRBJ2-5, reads EAGVAQSPRYKIIEKRQSVAFWCNPISGHATLYWYQQILGQGPKLLIQFQNNGVVDDSQLPKDRFSAERLKGVDSTLKIQPAKLEDSAVYLCASRNVATQYFGPGTRLLVL.

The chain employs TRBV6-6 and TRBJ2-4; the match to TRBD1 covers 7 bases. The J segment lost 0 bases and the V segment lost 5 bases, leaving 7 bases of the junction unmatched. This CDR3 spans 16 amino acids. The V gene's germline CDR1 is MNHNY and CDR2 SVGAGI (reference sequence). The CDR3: CASSRTRQGAKNIQYF. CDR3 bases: TGTGCCAGCAGTCGCACCCGACAGGGAGCCAAAAACATTCAGTACTTC.

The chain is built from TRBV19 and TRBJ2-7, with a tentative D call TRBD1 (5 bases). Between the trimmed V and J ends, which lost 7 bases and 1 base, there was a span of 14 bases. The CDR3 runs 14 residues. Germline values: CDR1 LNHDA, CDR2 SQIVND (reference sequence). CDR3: CASTGTGPSYEQYF. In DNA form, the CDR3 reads TGTGCCAGTACGGGCACAGGTCCTTCCTACGAGCAGTACTTC.

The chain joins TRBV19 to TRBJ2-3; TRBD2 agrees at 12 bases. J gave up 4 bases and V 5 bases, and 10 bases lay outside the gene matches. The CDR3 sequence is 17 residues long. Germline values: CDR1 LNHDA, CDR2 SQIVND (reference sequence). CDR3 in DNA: TGTGCCAGTAGTCGCCGGGCTAGCGGGGGGGTTCCAGATACGCAGTATTTT. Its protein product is CASSRRASGGVPDTQYF. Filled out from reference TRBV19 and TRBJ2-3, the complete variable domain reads DGGITQSPKYLFRKEGQNVTLSCEQNLNHDAMYWYRQDPGQGLRLIYYSQIVNDFQKGDIAEGYSVSREKKESFPLTVTSAQKNPTAFYLCASSRRASGGVPDTQYFGPGTRLTVL.

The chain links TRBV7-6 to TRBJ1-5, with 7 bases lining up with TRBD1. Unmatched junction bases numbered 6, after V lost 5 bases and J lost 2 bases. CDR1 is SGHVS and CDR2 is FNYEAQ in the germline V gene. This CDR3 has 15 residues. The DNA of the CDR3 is TGTGCCAGCAGCGTTGACAGGGATCGCAATCAGCCCCAGCATTTT. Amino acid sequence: CASSVDRDRNQPQHF.

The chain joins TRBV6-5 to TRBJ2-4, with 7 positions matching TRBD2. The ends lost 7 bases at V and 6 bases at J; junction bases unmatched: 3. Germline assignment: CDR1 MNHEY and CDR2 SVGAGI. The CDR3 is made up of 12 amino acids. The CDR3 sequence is CASMGGGNIQYF. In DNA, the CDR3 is TGTGCCAGCATGGGGGGGGGAAACATTCAGTACTTC.

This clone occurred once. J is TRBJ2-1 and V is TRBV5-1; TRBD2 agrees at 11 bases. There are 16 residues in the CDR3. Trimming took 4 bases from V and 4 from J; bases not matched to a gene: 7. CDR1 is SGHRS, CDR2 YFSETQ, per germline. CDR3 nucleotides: TGCGCCAGCAGCCCCGGGACTAGCGGTTTATACAATGAGCAGTTCTTC. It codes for CASSPGTSGLYNEQFF.

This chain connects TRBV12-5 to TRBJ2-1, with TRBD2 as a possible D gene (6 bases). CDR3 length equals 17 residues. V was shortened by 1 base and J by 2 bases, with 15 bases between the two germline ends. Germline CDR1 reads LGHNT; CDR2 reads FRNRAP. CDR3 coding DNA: TGTGCTAGTGGTTTGGCCCTAGAGGAGGGCGCCTACAATGAGCAGTTCTTC. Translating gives CASGLALEEGAYNEQFF.

CDR3 residues: CASSFSGENIQYF. DNA for the CDR3: TGTGCCAGCAGTTTTAGCGGGGAAAACATTCAGTACTTC. V usage is TRBV27 and J usage is TRBJ2-4, with 8 nucleotides matching TRBD2. The V gene end was trimmed by 3 bases and the J gene end by 5 bases; junction bases not matched to a gene: 0. The CDR3 contains 13 residues. Germline V gives CDR1 MNHEY, CDR2 SMNVEV (reference sequence).